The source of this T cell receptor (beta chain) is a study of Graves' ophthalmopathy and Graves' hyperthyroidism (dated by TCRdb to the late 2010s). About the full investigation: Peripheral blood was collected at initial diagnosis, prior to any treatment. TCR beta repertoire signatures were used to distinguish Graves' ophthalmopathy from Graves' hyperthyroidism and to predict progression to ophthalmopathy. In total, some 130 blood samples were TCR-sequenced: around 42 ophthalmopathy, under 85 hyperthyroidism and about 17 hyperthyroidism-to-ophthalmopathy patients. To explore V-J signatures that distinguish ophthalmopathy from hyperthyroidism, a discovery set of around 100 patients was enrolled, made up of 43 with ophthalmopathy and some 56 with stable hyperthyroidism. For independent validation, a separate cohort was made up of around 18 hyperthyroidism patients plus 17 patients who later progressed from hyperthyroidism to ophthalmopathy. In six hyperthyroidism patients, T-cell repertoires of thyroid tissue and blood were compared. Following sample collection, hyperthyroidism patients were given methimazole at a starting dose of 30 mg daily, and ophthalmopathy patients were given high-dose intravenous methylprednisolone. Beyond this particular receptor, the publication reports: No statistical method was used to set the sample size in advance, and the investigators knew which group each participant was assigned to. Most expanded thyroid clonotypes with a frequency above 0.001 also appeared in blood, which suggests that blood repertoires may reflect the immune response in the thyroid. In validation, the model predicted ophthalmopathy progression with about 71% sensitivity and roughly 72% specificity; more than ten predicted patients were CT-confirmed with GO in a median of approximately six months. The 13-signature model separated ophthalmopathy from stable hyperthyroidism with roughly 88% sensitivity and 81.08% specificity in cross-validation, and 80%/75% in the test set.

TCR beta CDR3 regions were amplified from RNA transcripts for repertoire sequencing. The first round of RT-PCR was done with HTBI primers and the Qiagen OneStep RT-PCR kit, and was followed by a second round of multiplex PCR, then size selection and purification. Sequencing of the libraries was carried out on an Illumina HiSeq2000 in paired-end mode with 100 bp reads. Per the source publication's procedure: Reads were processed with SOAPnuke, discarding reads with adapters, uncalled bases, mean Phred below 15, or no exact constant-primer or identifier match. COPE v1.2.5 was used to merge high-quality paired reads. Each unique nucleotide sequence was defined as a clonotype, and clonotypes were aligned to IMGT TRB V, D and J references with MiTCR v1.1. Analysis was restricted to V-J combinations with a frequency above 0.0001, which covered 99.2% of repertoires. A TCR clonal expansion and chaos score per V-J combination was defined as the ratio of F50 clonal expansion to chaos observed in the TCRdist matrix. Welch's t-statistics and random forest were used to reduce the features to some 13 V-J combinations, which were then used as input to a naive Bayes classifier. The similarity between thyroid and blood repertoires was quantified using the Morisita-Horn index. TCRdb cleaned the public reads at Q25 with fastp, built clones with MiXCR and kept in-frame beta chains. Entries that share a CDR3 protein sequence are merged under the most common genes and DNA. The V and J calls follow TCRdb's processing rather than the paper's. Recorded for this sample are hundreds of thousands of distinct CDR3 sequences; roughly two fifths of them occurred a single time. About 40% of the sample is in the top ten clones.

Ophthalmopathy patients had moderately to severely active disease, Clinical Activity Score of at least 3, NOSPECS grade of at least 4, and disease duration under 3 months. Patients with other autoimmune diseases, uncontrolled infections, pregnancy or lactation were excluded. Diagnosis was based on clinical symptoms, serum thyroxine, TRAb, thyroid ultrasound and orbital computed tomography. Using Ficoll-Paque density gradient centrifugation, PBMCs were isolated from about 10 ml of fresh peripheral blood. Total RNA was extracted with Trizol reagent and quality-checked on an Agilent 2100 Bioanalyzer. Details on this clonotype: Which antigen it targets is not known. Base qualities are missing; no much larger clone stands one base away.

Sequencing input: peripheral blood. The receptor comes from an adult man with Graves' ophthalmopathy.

The CDR3 in this case is CASSPREDGELFF. The DNA is TGTGCCAGCAGTCCCCGTGAGGACGGGGAGCTGTTTTTT. The chain is made from TRBV28 and TRBJ2-2, with the identity of the D gene unclear. CDR1 MDHEN and CDR2 SYDVKM are derived from the germline V gene. A distance of 11 bases separates the germline ends of V and J, which lose 5 bases and 7 bases respectively. The CDR3 contains 13 residues, cysteine and phenylalanine counted. Only the CDR3 part of the read is kept: 39 bases, read in frame from the first base. Reference TRBV28 and TRBJ2-2 genes cover what lies past the CDR3, so the full variable domain is DVKVTQSSRYLVKRTGEKVFLECVQDMDHENMFWYRQDPGLGLRLIYFSYDVKMKEKGDIPEGYSVSREKKERFSLILESASTNQTSMYLCASSPREDGELFFGEGSRLTVL.